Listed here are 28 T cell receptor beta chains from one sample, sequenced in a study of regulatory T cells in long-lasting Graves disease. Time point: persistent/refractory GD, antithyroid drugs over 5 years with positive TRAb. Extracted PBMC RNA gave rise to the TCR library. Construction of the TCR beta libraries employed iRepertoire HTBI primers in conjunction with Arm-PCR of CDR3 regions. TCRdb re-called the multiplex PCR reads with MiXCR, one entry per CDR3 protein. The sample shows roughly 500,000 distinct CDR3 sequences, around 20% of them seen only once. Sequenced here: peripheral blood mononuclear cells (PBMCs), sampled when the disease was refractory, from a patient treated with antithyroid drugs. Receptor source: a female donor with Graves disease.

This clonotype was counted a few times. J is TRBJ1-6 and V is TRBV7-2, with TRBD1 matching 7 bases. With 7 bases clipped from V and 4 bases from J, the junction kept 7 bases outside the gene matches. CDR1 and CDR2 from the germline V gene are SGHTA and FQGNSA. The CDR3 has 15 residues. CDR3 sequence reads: CASTPWDSYNSPLHF. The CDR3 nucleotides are TGTGCCAGCACCCCGTGGGACAGTTATAATTCACCCCTCCACTTT. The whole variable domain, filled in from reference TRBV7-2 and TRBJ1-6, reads GAGVSQSPSNKVTEKGKDVELRCDPISGHTALYWYRQSLGQGLEFLIYFQGNSAPDKSGLPSDRFSAERTGGSVSTLTIQRTQQEDSAVYLCASTPWDSYNSPLHFGNGTRLTVT.

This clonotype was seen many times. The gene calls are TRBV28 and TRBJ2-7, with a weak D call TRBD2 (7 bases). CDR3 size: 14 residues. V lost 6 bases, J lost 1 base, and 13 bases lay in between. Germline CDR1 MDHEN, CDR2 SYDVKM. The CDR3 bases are TGTGCCAGCAGAGAAAGGGGGGGGTCCTACGAGCAGTACTTC. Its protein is CASRERGGSYEQYF.

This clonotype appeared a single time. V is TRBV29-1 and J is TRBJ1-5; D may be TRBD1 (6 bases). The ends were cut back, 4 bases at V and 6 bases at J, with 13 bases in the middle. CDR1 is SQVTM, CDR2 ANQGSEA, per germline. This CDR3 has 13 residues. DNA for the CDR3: TGCAGCGTTGCTACAGGGATTGCTCAGCCCCAGCATTTT. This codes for CSVATGIAQPQHF.

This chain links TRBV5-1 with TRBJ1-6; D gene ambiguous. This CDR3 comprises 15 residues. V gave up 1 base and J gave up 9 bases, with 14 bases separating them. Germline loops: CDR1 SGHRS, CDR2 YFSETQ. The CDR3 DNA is TGCGCCAGCAGCTTGTTTCGGGATGAGGGTTCACCCCTCCACTTT. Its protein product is CASSLFRDEGSPLHF.

CDR3 sequence (DNA): TGTGCCAGCAGCCAAGTAAATCTGGCGGGAGCCTACGAGCAGTACTTC. Translated: CASSQVNLAGAYEQYF. The chain is built from TRBV4-2 and TRBJ2-7, with 7 bases lining up with TRBD2. This CDR3 is built from 16 residues. Germline CDR1 is LGHNA and CDR2 is YNFKEQ. J was trimmed by 2 bases and V by 1 base; bases with no gene match: 8.

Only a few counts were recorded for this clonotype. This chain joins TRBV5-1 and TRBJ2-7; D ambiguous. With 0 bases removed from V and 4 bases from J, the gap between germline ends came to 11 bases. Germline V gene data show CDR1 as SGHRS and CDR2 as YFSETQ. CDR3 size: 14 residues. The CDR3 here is CASSLAVTQYEQYF. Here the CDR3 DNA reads TGCGCCAGCAGCTTGGCGGTGACTCAGTACGAGCAGTACTTC.

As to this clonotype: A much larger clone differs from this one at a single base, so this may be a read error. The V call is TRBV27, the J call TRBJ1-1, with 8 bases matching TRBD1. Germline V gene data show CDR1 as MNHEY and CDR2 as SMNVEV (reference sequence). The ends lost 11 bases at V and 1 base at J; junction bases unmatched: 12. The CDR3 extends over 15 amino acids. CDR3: CASATGDLENTEAFF. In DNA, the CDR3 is TGTGCCTCGGCGACAGGGGACCTTGAGAACACTGAAGCTTTCTTT.

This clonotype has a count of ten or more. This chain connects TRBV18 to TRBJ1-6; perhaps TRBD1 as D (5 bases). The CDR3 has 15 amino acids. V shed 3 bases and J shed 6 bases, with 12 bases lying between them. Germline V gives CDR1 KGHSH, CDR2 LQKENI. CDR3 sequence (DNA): TGTGCCAGCTCACCCAGGGTCGGCCCTAATTCACCCCTCCACTTT. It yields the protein CASSPRVGPNSPLHF. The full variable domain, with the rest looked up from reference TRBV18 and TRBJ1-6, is NAGVMQNPRHLVRRRGQEARLRCSPMKGHSHVYWYRQLPEEGLKFMVYLQKENIIDESGMPKERFSAEFPKEGPSILRIQQVVRGDSAAYFCASSPRVGPNSPLHFGNGTRLTVT.

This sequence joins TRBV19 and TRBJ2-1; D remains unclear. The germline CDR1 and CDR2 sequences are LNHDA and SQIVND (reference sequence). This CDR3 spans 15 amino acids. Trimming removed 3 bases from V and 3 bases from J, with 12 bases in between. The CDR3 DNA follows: TGTGCCAGTAGTATCAATGGAGTGAGCTACAATGAGCAGTTCTTC. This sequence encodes CASSINGVSYNEQFF.

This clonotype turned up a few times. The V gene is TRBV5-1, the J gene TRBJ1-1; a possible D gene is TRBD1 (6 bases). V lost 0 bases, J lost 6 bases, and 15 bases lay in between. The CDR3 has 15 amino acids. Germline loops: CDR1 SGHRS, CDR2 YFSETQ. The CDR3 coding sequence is TGCGCCAGCAGCTTGGTGGGGGCGGCTAAACCTGAAGCTTTCTTT. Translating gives CASSLVGAAKPEAFF. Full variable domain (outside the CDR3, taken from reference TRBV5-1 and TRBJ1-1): KAGVTQTPRYLIKTRGQQVTLSCSPISGHRSVSWYQQTPGQGLQFLFEYFSETQRNKGNFPGRFSGRQFSNSRSEMNVSTLELGDSALYLCASSLVGAAKPEAFFGQGTRLTVV.

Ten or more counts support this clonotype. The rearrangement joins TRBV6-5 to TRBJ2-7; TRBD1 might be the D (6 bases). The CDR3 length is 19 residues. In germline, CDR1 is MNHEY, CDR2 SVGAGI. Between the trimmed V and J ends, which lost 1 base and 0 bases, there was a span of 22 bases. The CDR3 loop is CASSYFFVLFDRSSYEQYF. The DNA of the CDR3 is TGTGCCAGCAGTTACTTTTTTGTCCTTTTCGACAGGAGCTCCTACGAGCAGTACTTC.

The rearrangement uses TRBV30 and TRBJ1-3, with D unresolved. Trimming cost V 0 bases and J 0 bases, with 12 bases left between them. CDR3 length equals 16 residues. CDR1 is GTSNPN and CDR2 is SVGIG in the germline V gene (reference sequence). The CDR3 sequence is CAWSVRTESSGNTIYF. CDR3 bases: TGTGCCTGGAGTGTACGAACAGAAAGCTCTGGAAACACCATATATTTT. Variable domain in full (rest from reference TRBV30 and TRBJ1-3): SQTIHQWPATLVQPVGSPLSLECTVEGTSNPNLYWYRQAAGRGLQLLFYSVGIGQISSEVPQNLSASRPQDRQFILSSKKLLLSDSGFYLCAWSVRTESSGNTIYFGEGSWLTVV.

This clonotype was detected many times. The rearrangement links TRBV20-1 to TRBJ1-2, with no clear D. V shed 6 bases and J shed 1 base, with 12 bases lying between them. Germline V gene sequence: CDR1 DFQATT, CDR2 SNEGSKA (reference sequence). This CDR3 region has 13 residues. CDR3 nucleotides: TGCAGTGCGCCCAGTGTCGTTAACTATGGCTACACCTTC. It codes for CSAPSVVNYGYTF.

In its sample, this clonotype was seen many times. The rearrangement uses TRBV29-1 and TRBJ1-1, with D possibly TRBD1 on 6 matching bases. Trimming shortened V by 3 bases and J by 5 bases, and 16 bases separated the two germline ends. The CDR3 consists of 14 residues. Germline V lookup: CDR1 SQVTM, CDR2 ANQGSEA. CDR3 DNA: TGCAGCGTTGAGTCACCAGAGAGGGGGACTGAAGCTTTCTTT. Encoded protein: CSVESPERGTEAFF.

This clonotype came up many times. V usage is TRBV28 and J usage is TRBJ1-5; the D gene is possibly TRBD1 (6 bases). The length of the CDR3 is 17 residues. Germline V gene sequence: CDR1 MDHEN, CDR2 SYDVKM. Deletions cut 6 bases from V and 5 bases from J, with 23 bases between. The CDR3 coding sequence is TGTGCCAGCAGCCCGGTGGGCCGGGACACAAAGGATCAGCCCCAGCATTTT. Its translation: CASSPVGRDTKDQPQHF.

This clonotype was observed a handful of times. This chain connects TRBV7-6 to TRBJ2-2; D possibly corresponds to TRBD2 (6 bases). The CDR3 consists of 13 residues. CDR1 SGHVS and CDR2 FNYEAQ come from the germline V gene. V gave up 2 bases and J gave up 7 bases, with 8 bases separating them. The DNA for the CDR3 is TGTGCCAGCAGCTTACGGGAGAACGGGGAGCTGTTTTTT. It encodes CASSLRENGELFF. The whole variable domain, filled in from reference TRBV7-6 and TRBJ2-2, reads GAGVSQSPRYKVTKRGQDVALRCDPISGHVSLYWYRQALGQGPEFLTYFNYEAQQDKSGLPNDRFSAERPEGSISTLTIQRTEQRDSAMYRCASSLRENGELFFGEGSRLTVL.

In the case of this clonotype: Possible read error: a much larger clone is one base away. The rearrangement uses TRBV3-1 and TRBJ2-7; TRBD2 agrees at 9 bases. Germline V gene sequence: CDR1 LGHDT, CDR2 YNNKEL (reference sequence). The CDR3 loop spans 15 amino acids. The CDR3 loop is CASSVGLANSYGQYF. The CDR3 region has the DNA TGTGCCAGCAGCGTTGGACTAGCGAACTCCTACGGGCAGTACTTC.

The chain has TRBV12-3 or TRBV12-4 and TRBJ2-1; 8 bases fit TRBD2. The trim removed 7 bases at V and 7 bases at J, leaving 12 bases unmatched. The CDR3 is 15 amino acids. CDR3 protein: CASTSFSGKGNEQFF. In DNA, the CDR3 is TGTGCCAGCACCTCTTTTAGCGGGAAGGGGAATGAGCAGTTCTTC.

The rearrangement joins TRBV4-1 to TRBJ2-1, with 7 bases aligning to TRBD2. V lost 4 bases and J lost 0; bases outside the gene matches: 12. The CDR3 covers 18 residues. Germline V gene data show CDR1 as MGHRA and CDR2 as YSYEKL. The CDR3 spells CASSLSAGGGGSYNEQFF. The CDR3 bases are TGCGCCAGCAGCCTTTCAGCGGGTGGGGGGGGCTCCTACAATGAGCAGTTCTTC.

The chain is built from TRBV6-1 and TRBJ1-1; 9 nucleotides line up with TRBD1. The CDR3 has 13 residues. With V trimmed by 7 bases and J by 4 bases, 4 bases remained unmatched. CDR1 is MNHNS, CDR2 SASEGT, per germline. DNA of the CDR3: TGTGCCAGCAACCCACAGGGGGCCACTGAAGCTTTCTTT. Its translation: CASNPQGATEAFF.

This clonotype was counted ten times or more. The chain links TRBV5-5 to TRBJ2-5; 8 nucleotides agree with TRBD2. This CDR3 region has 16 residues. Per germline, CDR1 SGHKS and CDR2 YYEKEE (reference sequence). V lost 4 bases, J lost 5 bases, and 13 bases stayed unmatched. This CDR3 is CASSIGGGAGAETQYF. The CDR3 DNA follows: TGTGCCAGCAGCATCGGGGGCGGAGCGGGAGCTGAGACCCAGTACTTC.

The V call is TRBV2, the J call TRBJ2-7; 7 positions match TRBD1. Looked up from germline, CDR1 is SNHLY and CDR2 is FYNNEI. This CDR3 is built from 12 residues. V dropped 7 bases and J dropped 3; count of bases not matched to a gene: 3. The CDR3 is CASKRDSYEQYF. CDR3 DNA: TGTGCCAGCAAGAGGGACAGCTACGAGCAGTACTTC.

The CDR3 DNA reads as TGTGCCAGCAGCTTACTCGGGGCCGAAGGGACCCCTTCCTATAGCAATCAGCCCCAGCATTTT. It translates to CASSLLGAEGTPSYSNQPQHF. This rearrangement joins TRBV11-1 to TRBJ1-5, with D possibly TRBD1 on 5 matching bases. V was pared by 2 bases and J by 0 bases, with 26 bases between. This CDR3 has 21 residues. Per the germline V gene, CDR1 is SGHAT and CDR2 is FQDESV (reference sequence).

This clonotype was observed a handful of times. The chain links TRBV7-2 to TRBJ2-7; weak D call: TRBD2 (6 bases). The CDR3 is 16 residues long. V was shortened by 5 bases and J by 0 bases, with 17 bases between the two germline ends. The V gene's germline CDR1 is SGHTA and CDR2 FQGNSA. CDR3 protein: CASSVTWGGRSYEQYF. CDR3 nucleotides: TGTGCCAGCAGCGTCACCTGGGGAGGACGCTCCTACGAGCAGTACTTC.

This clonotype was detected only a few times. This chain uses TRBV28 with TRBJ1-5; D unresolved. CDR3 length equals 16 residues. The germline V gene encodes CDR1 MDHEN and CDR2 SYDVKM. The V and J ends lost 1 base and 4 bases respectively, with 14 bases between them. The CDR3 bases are TGTGCCAGCAGTTTATCCCCCCGGGCTAAAAATCAGCCCCAGCATTTT. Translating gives CASSLSPRAKNQPQHF.

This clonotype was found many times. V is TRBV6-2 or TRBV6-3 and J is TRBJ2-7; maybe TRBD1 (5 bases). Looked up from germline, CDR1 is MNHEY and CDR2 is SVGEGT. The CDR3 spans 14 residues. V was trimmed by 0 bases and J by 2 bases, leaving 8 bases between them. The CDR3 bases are TGTGCCAGCAGTTACTCGACAGCCGCCTACGAGCAGTACTTC. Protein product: CASSYSTAAYEQYF.

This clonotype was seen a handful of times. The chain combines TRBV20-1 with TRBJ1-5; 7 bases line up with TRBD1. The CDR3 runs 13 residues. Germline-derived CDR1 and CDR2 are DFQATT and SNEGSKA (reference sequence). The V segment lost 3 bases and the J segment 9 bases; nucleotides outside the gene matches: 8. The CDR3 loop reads CSARWTGGGPQHF. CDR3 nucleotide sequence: TGCAGTGCTAGGTGGACAGGTGGCGGGCCCCAGCATTTT.

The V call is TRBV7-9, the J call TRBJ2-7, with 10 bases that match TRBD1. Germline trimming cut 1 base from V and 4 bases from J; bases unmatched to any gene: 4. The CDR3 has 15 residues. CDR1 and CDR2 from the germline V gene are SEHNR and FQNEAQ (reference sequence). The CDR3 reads CASSLVPGQGYEQYF. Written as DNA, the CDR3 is TGTGCCAGCAGCTTAGTACCGGGACAGGGGTACGAGCAGTACTTC.